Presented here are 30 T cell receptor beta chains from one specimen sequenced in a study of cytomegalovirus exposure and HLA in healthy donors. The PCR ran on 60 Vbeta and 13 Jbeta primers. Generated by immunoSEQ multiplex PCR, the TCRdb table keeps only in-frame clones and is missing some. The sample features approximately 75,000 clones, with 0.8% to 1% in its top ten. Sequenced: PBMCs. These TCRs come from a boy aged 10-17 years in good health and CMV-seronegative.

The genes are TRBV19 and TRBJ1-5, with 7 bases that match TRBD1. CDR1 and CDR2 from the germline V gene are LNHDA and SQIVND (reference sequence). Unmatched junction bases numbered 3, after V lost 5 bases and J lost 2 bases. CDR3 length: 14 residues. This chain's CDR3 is CASSPTGGNQPQHF. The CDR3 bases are TGTGCCAGTAGTCCTACAGGGGGCAATCAGCCCCAGCATTTT. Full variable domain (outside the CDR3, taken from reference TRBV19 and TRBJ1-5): DGGITQSPKYLFRKEGQNVTLSCEQNLNHDAMYWYRQDPGQGLRLIYYSQIVNDFQKGDIAEGYSVSREKKESFPLTVTSAQKNPTAFYLCASSPTGGNQPQHFGDGTRLSIL.

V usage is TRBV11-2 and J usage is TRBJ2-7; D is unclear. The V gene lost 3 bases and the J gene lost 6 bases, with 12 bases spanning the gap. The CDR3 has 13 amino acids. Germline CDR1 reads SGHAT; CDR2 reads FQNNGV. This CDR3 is CASSFSGSLEQYF. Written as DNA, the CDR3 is TGTGCCAGCAGCTTCTCAGGCAGCCTCGAGCAGTACTTC. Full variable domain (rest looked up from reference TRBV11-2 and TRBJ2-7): EAGVAQSPRYKIIEKRQSVAFWCNPISGHATLYWYQQILGQGPKLLIQFQNNGVVDDSQLPKDRFSAERLKGVDSTLKIQPAKLEDSAVYLCASSFSGSLEQYFGPGTRLTVT.

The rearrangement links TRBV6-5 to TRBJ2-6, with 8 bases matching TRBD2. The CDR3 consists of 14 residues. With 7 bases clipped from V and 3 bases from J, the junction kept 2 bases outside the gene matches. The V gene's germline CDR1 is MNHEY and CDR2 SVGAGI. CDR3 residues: CASKRGYGANVLTF. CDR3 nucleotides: TGTGCCAGCAAGCGGGGGTATGGGGCCAACGTCCTGACTTTC.

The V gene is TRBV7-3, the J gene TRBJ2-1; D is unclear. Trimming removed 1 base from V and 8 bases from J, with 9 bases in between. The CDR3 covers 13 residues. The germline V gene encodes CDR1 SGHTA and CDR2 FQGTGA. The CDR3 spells CASSLIRSDEQFF. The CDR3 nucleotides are TGTGCCAGCAGCTTAATTCGTTCGGATGAGCAGTTCTTC.

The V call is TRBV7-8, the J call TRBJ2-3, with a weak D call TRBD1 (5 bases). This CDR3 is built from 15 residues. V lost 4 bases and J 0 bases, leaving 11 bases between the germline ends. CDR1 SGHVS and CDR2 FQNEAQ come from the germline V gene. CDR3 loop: CASSSSDSSTDTQYF. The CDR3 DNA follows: TGTGCCAGCAGCTCCTCAGACAGTAGCACAGATACGCAGTATTTT.

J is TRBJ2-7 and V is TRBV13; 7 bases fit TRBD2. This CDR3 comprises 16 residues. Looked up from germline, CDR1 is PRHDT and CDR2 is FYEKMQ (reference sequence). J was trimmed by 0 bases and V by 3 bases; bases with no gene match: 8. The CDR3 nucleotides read TGTGCCAGCAGCTTCGCATTTGGGGGGGACTCCTACGAGCAGTACTTC. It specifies CASSFAFGGDSYEQYF.

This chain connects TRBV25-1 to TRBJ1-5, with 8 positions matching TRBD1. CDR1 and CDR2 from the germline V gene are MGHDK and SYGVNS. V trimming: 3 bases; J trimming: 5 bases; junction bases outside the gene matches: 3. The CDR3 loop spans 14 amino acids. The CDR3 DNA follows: TGTGCCAGCAGTGACTCACAGGGGGATCAGCCCCAGCATTTT. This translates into CASSDSQGDQPQHF.

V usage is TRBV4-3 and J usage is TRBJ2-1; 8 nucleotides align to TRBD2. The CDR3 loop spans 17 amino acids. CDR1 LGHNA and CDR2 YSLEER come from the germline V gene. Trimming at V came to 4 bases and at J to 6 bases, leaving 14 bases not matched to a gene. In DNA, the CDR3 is TGCGCCAGCAGCCCCCCTGGAGGGGGACTAGATGTCAATGAGCAGTTCTTC. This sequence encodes CASSPPGGGLDVNEQFF.

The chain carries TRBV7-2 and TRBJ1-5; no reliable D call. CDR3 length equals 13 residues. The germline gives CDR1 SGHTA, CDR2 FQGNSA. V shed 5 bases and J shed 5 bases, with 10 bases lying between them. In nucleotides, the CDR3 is TGTGCCAGCAGCCTTCAACGGGATCAGCCCCAGCATTTT. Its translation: CASSLQRDQPQHF.

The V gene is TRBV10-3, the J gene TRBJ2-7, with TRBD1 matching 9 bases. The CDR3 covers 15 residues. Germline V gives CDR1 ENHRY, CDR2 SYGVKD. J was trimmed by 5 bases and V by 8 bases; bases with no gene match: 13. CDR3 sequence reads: CAIQEPGQGSNEQYF. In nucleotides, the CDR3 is TGTGCCATCCAAGAACCGGGACAGGGTAGCAACGAGCAGTACTTC.

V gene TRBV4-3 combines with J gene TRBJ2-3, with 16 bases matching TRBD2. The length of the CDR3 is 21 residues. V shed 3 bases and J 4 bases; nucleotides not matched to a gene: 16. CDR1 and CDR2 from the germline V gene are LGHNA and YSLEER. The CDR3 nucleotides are TGCGCCAGCAGCCAGGGACCCGGGACTAGCGGGAGGGTAGAGAATCCAGATACGCAGTATTTT. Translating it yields CASSQGPGTSGRVENPDTQYF.

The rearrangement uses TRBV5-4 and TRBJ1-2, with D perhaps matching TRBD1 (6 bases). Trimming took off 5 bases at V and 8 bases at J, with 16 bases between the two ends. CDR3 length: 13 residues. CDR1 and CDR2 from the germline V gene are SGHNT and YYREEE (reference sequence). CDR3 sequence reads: CASSLTGGLGYTF. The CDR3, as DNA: TGTGCCAGCAGTTTGACGGGGGGCTTGGGCTACACCTTC.

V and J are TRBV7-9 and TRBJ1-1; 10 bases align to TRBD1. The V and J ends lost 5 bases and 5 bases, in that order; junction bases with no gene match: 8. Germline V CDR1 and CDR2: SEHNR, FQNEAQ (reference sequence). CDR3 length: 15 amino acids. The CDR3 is CASSLRTGGVTEAFF. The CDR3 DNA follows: TGTGCCAGCAGCCTAAGGACAGGGGGAGTTACTGAAGCTTTCTTT.

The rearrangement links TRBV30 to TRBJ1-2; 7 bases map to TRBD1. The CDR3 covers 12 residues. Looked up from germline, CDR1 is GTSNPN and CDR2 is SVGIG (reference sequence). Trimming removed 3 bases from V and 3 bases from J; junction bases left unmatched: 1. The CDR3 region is CAWSQGDYGYTF. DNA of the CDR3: TGTGCCTGGAGCCAGGGGGACTATGGCTACACCTTC. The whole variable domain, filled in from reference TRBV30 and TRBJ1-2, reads SQTIHQWPATLVQPVGSPLSLECTVEGTSNPNLYWYRQAAGRGLQLLFYSVGIGQISSEVPQNLSASRPQDRQFILSSKKLLLSDSGFYLCAWSQGDYGYTFGSGTRLTVV.

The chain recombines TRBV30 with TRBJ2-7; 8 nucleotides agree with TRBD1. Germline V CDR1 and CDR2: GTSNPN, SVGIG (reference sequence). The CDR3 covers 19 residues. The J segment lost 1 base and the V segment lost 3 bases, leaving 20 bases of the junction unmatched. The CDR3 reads CAWSRLGQGSDQTSYEQYF. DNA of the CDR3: TGTGCCTGGAGCAGACTAGGACAGGGTTCGGATCAGACTTCCTACGAGCAGTACTTC.

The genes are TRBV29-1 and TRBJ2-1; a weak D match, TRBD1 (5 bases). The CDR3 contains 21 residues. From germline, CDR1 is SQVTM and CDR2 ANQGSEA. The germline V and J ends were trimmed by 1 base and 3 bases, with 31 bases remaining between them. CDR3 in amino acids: CSVEVTLSLKVQVRGYNEQFF. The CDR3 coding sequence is TGCAGCGTTGAAGTAACCCTCTCGTTAAAGGTCCAGGTAAGGGGCTACAATGAGCAGTTCTTC.

The CDR3 spells CASSVSVGDYEQYF. The CDR3 coding sequence is TGTGCCAGCAGCGTCTCAGTAGGGGACTACGAGCAGTACTTC. The chain carries TRBV9 and TRBJ2-7; weak D call: TRBD1 (5 bases). Deletions cut 2 bases from V and 3 bases from J, with 12 bases between. The CDR3 loop spans 14 amino acids. CDR1 is SGDLS and CDR2 is YYNGEE in the germline V gene.

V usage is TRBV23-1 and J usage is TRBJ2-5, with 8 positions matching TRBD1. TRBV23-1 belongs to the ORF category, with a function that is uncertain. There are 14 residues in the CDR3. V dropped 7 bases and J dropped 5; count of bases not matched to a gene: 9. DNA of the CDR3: TGCGCCAGCATACGAGTTGGGGACAGGGAGACCCAGTACTTC. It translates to CASIRVGDRETQYF.

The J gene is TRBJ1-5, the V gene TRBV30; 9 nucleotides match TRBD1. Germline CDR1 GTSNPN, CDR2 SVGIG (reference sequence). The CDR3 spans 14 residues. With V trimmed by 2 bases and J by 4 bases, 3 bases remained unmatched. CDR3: CAWSTGQGNQPQHF. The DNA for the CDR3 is TGTGCCTGGAGTACGGGACAGGGAAATCAGCCCCAGCATTTT.

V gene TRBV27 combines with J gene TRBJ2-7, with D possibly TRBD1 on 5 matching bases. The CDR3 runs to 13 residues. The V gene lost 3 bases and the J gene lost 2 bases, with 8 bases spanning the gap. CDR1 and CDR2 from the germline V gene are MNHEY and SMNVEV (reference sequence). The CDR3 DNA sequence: TGTGCCAGCAGTTTCAGGGTTACCTACGAGCAGTACTTC. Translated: CASSFRVTYEQYF.

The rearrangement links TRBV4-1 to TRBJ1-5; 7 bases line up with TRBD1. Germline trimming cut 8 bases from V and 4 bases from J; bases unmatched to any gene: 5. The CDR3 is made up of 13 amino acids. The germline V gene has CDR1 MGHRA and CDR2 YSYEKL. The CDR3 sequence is CASGPRGNQPQHF. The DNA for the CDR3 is TGCGCCAGCGGACCCAGGGGGAATCAGCCCCAGCATTTT.

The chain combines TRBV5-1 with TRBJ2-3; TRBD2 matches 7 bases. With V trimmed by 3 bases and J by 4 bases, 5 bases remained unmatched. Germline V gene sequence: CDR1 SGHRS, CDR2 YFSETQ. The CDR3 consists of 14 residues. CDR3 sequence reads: CASSSGGSSDTQYF. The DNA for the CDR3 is TGCGCCAGCAGCTCGGGAGGTTCATCAGATACGCAGTATTTT.

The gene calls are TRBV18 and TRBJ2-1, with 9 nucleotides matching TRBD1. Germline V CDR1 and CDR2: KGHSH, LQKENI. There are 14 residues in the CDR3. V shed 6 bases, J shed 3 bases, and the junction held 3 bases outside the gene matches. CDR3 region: CASSTGGSYNEQFF. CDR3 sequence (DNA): TGTGCCAGCTCGACAGGGGGGAGCTACAATGAGCAGTTCTTC. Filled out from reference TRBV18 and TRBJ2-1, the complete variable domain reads NAGVMQNPRHLVRRRGQEARLRCSPMKGHSHVYWYRQLPEEGLKFMVYLQKENIIDESGMPKERFSAEFPKEGPSILRIQQVVRGDSAAYFCASSTGGSYNEQFFGPGTRLTVL.

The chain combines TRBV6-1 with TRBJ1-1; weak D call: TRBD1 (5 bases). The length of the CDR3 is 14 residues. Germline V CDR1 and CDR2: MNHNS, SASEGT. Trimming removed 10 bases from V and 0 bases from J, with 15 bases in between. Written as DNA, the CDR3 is TGTGCCATCCGGTCTGGGGGGTTGAACACTGAAGCTTTCTTT. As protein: CAIRSGGLNTEAFF.

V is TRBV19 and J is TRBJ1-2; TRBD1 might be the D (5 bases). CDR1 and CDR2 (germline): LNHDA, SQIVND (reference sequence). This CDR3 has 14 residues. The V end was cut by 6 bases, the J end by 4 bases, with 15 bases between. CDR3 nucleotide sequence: TGTGCCAGTAGGAGGCGGGGGGAAGGCTATGGCTACACCTTC. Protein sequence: CASRRRGEGYGYTF.

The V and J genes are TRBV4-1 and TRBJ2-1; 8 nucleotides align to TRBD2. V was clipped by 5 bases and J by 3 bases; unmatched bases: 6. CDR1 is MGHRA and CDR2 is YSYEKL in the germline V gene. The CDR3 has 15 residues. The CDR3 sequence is CASSYQREFYNEQFF. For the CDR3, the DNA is TGCGCCAGCAGCTACCAGCGGGAGTTCTACAATGAGCAGTTCTTC.

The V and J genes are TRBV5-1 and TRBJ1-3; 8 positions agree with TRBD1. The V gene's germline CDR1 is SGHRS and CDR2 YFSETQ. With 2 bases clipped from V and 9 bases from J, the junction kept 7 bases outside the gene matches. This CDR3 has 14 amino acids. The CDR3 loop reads CASSFGQGSATIYF. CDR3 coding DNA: TGCGCCAGCAGCTTCGGACAGGGATCCGCCACCATATATTTT. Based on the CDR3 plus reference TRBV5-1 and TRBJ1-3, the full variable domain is KAGVTQTPRYLIKTRGQQVTLSCSPISGHRSVSWYQQTPGQGLQFLFEYFSETQRNKGNFPGRFSGRQFSNSRSEMNVSTLELGDSALYLCASSFGQGSATIYFGEGSWLTVV.

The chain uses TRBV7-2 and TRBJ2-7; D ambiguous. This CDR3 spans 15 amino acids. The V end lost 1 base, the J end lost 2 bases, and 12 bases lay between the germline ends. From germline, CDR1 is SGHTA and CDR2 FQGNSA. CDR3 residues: CASSLVGDQAYEQYF. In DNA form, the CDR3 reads TGTGCCAGCAGCTTAGTGGGCGACCAGGCCTACGAGCAGTACTTC.

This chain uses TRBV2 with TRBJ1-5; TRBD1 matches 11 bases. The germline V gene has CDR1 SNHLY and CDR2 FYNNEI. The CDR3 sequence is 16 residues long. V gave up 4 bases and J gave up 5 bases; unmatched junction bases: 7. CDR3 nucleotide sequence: TGTGCCAGCAGTGCCCGAGGGACAGGGGGGGATCAGCCCCAGCATTTT. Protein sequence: CASSARGTGGDQPQHF. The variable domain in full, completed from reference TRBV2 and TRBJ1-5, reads EPEVTQTPSHQVTQMGQEVILRCVPISNHLYFYWYRQILGQKVEFLVSFYNNEISEKSEIFDDQFSVERPDGSNFTLKIRSTKLEDSAMYFCASSARGTGGDQPQHFGDGTRLSIL.

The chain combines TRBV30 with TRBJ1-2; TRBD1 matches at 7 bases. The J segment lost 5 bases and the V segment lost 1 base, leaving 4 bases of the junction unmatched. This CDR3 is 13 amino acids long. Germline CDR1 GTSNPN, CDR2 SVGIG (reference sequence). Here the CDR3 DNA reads TGTGCCTGGAGTGGCGGGACAGCTTATGGCTACACCTTC. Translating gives CAWSGGTAYGYTF.